The 16 T cell receptor beta chains given below trace back to one sample, sequenced in a study of OX40 agonist ivuxolimab in advanced cancers. Method: immunoSEQ multiplex PCR; TCRdb's copy keeps in-frame clones and lacks some. In the table there are about 80,000 clones, more than 70% of which are singletons. The sample here was CD4+ or CD8+ T cells sorted from blood, taken in a trial of the OX40 agonist ivuxolimab. These receptors came from an adult with an advanced solid tumor such as melanoma, head and neck, liver or kidney cancer.

This chain joins TRBV7-9 and TRBJ2-5, with TRBD1 identical over 12 bases. Losses at the gene ends were 0 bases for V and 11 bases for J; bases not matched to a gene: 10. CDR1 is SEHNR and CDR2 is FQNEAQ in the germline V gene (reference sequence). This CDR3 has 16 amino acids. The CDR3 DNA reads TGTGCCAGCAGCTTAGCGTGGGGACAGGGGGCCAGAGAGCAGTACTTC. Amino acids: CASSLAWGQGAREQYF.

This clone has only one observation. This chain uses TRBV11-2 with TRBJ2-1, with 8 positions matching TRBD2. The CDR3 loop spans 16 amino acids. Germline V gene data show CDR1 as SGHAT and CDR2 as FQNNGV. The junction had 12 bases not matched to a gene; V was cut back by 1 base and J by 10 bases. CDR3 nucleotides: TGTGCCAGCAGCTTAGCCCTTCCGGGGGGGCCCAGAGAGCAGTTCTTC. Translated: CASSLALPGGPREQFF. Filled out from reference TRBV11-2 and TRBJ2-1, the complete variable domain reads EAGVAQSPRYKIIEKRQSVAFWCNPISGHATLYWYQQILGQGPKLLIQFQNNGVVDDSQLPKDRFSAERLKGVDSTLKIQPAKLEDSAVYLCASSLALPGGPREQFFGPGTRLTVL.

V and J are TRBV18 and TRBJ2-2, with 8 nucleotides matching TRBD1. Germline assignment: CDR1 KGHSH and CDR2 LQKENI. V lost 2 bases and J lost 6; bases outside the gene matches: 5. The CDR3 totals 15 residues. The CDR3 sequence: CASSPIGTGAGELFF. Written as DNA, the CDR3 is TGTGCCAGCTCACCAATAGGGACAGGAGCCGGGGAGCTGTTTTTT. The full variable domain, with the rest looked up from reference TRBV18 and TRBJ2-2, is NAGVMQNPRHLVRRRGQEARLRCSPMKGHSHVYWYRQLPEEGLKFMVYLQKENIIDESGMPKERFSAEFPKEGPSILRIQQVVRGDSAAYFCASSPIGTGAGELFFGEGSRLTVL.

This chain links TRBV6-1 with TRBJ2-1, with TRBD1 as a possible D gene (6 bases). There are 15 residues in the CDR3. Germline CDR1 MNHNS, CDR2 SASEGT. The ends were cut back, 7 bases at V and 6 bases at J, with 19 bases in the middle. For the CDR3, the DNA is TGTGCCAGCACTGAGACTCCATACAGGGCCAATGAGCAGTTCTTC. Translating gives CASTETPYRANEQFF.

The chain joins TRBV19 to TRBJ2-5, with TRBD2 matching 10 bases. V gave up 4 bases and J gave up 5 bases; unmatched junction bases: 7. The CDR3 totals 15 residues. CDR1 is LNHDA, CDR2 SQIVND, per germline (reference sequence). The CDR3 loop reads CASSRLAGAYETQYF. The CDR3 DNA sequence: TGTGCCAGTAGTAGGCTAGCGGGAGCGTATGAGACCCAGTACTTC.

This clone appeared a single time. The chain couples TRBV7-9 to TRBJ2-7; 7 bases align to TRBD1. The CDR3 is made up of 14 amino acids. Germline V gene data show CDR1 as SEHNR and CDR2 as FQNEAQ (reference sequence). Trimming removed 1 base from V and 7 bases from J; junction bases left unmatched: 7. Written as DNA, the CDR3 is TGTGCCAGCAGCTTAGTGACAGGGTTGGGGGAGCAGTACTTC. This encodes CASSLVTGLGEQYF.

This rearrangement joins TRBV29-1 to TRBJ1-1; the match to TRBD1 covers 7 bases. V lost 6 bases, J lost 8 bases, and 9 bases stayed unmatched. Germline CDR1 is SQVTM and CDR2 is ANQGSEA. This CDR3 has 12 amino acids. The CDR3 nucleotides are TGCAGCGTGGGACTTGGGACAGCCGAAGCTTTCTTT. Translated, it gives CSVGLGTAEAFF.

The CDR3 DNA reads as TGTGCCAGCAGCCCCGGGGCCTTCGGCGAGCAGTACTTC. It is translated as CASSPGAFGEQYF. The chain recombines TRBV7-3 with TRBJ2-7; tentatively, D is TRBD1 or TRBD2 (5 bases each). This CDR3 is 13 amino acids long. Trimming took off 5 bases at V and 6 bases at J, with 14 bases between the two ends. The germline V gene encodes CDR1 SGHTA and CDR2 FQGTGA.

The J gene is TRBJ1-1, the V gene TRBV11-3; D uncertain. Per germline, CDR1 SGHNT and CDR2 YENEEA. The V and J ends lost 3 bases and 3 bases respectively, with 8 bases between them. The CDR3 contains 13 residues. In nucleotides, the CDR3 is TGTGCCAGCAGCTTCGGGGTGGACACTGAAGCTTTCTTT. Amino acid sequence: CASSFGVDTEAFF.

This chain joins TRBV7-9 and TRBJ1-4, with 9 nucleotides matching TRBD1. V was pared by 4 bases and J by 6 bases, with 3 bases of the junction left unmatched. The CDR3 covers 14 residues. The V gene's germline CDR1 is SEHNR and CDR2 FQNEAQ (reference sequence). The CDR3 spells CASSSGTGYEKLFF. The CDR3 DNA is TGTGCCAGCAGCTCCGGGACAGGGTATGAAAAACTGTTTTTT.

This chain links TRBV19 with TRBJ1-5; D gene unclear. The CDR3 contains 13 residues. CDR1 and CDR2 from the germline V gene are LNHDA and SQIVND (reference sequence). V gave up 6 bases and J gave up 5 bases, with 11 bases separating them. This CDR3 reads CASSTRLDQPQHF. In DNA form, the CDR3 reads TGTGCCAGTAGCACTCGCTTGGATCAGCCCCAGCATTTT.

V gene TRBV19 combines with J gene TRBJ1-3; no definite D call. This CDR3 spans 18 amino acids. From germline, CDR1 is LNHDA and CDR2 SQIVND (reference sequence). V lost 4 bases, J lost 0 bases, and 19 bases lay in between. The CDR3 region is CASSKGWPSENSGNTIYF. The CDR3, as DNA: TGTGCCAGTAGTAAGGGCTGGCCCTCGGAAAACTCTGGAAACACCATATATTTT.

J is TRBJ2-1 and V is TRBV7-6; 12 nucleotides align to TRBD2. V shed 5 bases and J 0 bases; nucleotides not matched to a gene: 5. This CDR3 contains 17 residues. Germline lookup yields CDR1 SGHVS and CDR2 FNYEAQ. The CDR3 bases are TGTGCCAGCAGCGAAGGACTAGCGGGGAACTCCTACAATGAGCAGTTCTTC. Translation gives CASSEGLAGNSYNEQFF. Drawing the rest from reference TRBV7-6 and TRBJ2-1, the complete variable domain is GAGVSQSPRYKVTKRGQDVALRCDPISGHVSLYWYRQALGQGPEFLTYFNYEAQQDKSGLPNDRFSAERPEGSISTLTIQRTEQRDSAMYRCASSEGLAGNSYNEQFFGPGTRLTVL.

The CDR3 loop reads CSVGTSGFTDTQYF. The CDR3 DNA follows: TGCAGCGTTGGGACTAGCGGGTTCACAGATACGCAGTATTTT. V and J are TRBV29-1 and TRBJ2-3; 11 positions match TRBD2. The CDR3 is 14 residues long. CDR1 and CDR2 (germline): SQVTM, ANQGSEA. V lost 4 bases and J lost 2; bases outside the gene matches: 2.

The chain joins TRBV6-5 to TRBJ2-1, with TRBD2 matching 8 bases. The CDR3 runs 15 residues. Unmatched junction bases numbered 9, after V lost 5 bases and J lost 6 bases. Germline lookup yields CDR1 MNHEY and CDR2 SVGAGI. Written as DNA, the CDR3 is TGTGCCAGCAGTCACGCCCGACTAGCGTCCAATGAGCAGTTCTTC. Translated: CASSHARLASNEQFF.

This chain uses TRBV9 with TRBJ2-2; TRBD2 is a possible D gene (5 bases). The CDR3 length is 16 residues. CDR1 SGDLS and CDR2 YYNGEE come from the germline V gene. V lost 4 bases and J lost 6, with 19 bases in between. As DNA, the CDR3 is TGTGCCAGCAGCATCACATCAGTGGAGGTTGCCGGGGAGCTGTTTTTT. Protein sequence: CASSITSVEVAGELFF.